The 21 T cell receptor beta chains reported below all come from one sample, sequenced in a study of T cell responses to AZD1222 COVID-19 vaccine. Measured with immunoSEQ multiplex PCR; TCRdb has only the in-frame clones, and not every one. The sample carries nearly 110,000 clones, 70% to 90% recorded once. Sequencing was performed on peripheral blood, taken 28 days after the second AZD1222 dose. The receptors stem from an adult who received the AZD1222 COVID-19 vaccine.

The chain uses TRBV12-3 or TRBV12-4 and TRBJ2-2, with TRBD1 as a possible D gene (6 bases). The CDR3 is made up of 13 amino acids. Trimming left V 8 bases short and J 4 bases short, with 11 bases between. For the CDR3, the DNA is TGTGCCAGCCGAGGACAGCTCACCGGGGAGCTGTTTTTT. Translation gives CASRGQLTGELFF.

The chain employs TRBV7-2 and TRBJ1-1; D uncertain. Germline CDR1 reads SGHTA; CDR2 reads FQGNSA. The CDR3 totals 14 residues. Trimming took 4 bases from V and 5 from J, leaving 14 bases between them. The CDR3, as DNA: TGTGCCAGCAGCTCGGAGCCCCGGTGGACTGAAGCTTTCTTT. It encodes CASSSEPRWTEAFF.

The chain uses TRBV13 and TRBJ2-5; D may be TRBD1 or TRBD2 (5 bases each). V gave up 4 bases and J gave up 5 bases, with 14 bases separating them. Germline CDR1 is PRHDT and CDR2 is FYEKMQ (reference sequence). This CDR3 is built from 14 residues. The chain's CDR3 is CASSSQGRSETQYF. CDR3 sequence (DNA): TGTGCCAGCAGCTCCCAGGGACGGAGCGAGACCCAGTACTTC.

V and J are TRBV7-2 and TRBJ1-4, with 8 bases identical to TRBD1. The CDR3 runs 16 residues. Germline CDR1 is SGHTA and CDR2 is FQGNSA. The junction had 3 bases not matched to a gene; V was cut back by 0 bases and J by 3 bases. The CDR3 region is CASSLATGGANEKLFF. The DNA for the CDR3 is TGTGCCAGCAGCTTAGCTACAGGGGGGGCTAATGAAAAACTGTTTTTT.

This sequence joins TRBV28 and TRBJ2-7; the match to TRBD2 covers 11 bases. Looked up from germline, CDR1 is MDHEN and CDR2 is SYDVKM. V shed 5 bases, J shed 7 bases, and the junction held 10 bases outside the gene matches. The CDR3 extends over 15 amino acids. CDR3 DNA: TGTGCCAGCAGTACGGAGGGACTAGCGGTCCGGGAGCAGTACTTC. This gives the protein CASSTEGLAVREQYF.

The gene calls are TRBV7-6 and TRBJ2-1; D assignment may be TRBD1 or TRBD2 (7 bases each). The CDR3 contains 16 residues. Germline V CDR1 and CDR2: SGHVS, FNYEAQ. The germline V and J ends were trimmed by 3 bases and 3 bases, with 15 bases remaining between them. The CDR3 coding sequence is TGTGCCAGCAGCTTTCTTACAGGGGACTACTACAATGAGCAGTTCTTC. Its protein is CASSFLTGDYYNEQFF.

The rearrangement uses TRBV19 and TRBJ2-4; no firm D call. Between the trimmed V and J ends, which lost 6 bases and 0 bases, there was a span of 9 bases. Germline V lookup: CDR1 LNHDA, CDR2 SQIVND (reference sequence). The CDR3 has 14 amino acids. Written as DNA, the CDR3 is TGTGCCAGTAGCTGGGTGGGAGCCAAAAACATTCAGTACTTC. Translation gives CASSWVGAKNIQYF.

The chain couples TRBV5-1 to TRBJ1-1; no clear D gene. Germline V lookup: CDR1 SGHRS, CDR2 YFSETQ. The CDR3 contains 13 residues. Trimming left V 3 bases short and J 0 bases short, with 6 bases between. The CDR3 region has the DNA TGCGCCAGCAGCTCGGGTATGAACACTGAAGCTTTCTTT. Translation gives CASSSGMNTEAFF. Supplemented by reference TRBV5-1 and TRBJ1-1, the full variable domain reads KAGVTQTPRYLIKTRGQQVTLSCSPISGHRSVSWYQQTPGQGLQFLFEYFSETQRNKGNFPGRFSGRQFSNSRSEMNVSTLELGDSALYLCASSSGMNTEAFFGQGTRLTVV.

V is TRBV5-5 and J is TRBJ1-3; the D is unclear. Germline CDR1 reads SGHKS; CDR2 reads YYEKEE (reference sequence). CDR3 length equals 12 residues. Trimming cost V 1 base and J 4 bases, with 3 bases left between them. This chain's CDR3 is CASSLLGNTIYF. CDR3 DNA: TGTGCCAGCAGCTTGTTGGGAAACACCATATATTTT.

The J gene is TRBJ1-3, the V gene TRBV4-3; TRBD1 matches 7 bases. Germline-derived CDR1 and CDR2 are LGHNA and YSLEER. The CDR3 totals 16 residues. V lost 1 base, J lost 4 bases, and 7 bases stayed unmatched. The CDR3 DNA reads as TGCGCCAGCAGCCAAGCCACCCCGGACAGGGGAAACACCATATATTTT. Encoded protein: CASSQATPDRGNTIYF.

The genes are TRBV3-1 (or the pseudogene TRBV3-2) and TRBJ2-2; 8 bases are a match to TRBD2. There are 14 residues in the CDR3. J gave up 10 bases and V 4 bases, and 8 bases lay outside the gene matches. Germline CDR1 reads LGHDT; CDR2 reads YNNKEL (reference sequence). The CDR3 is CASSPGGGIVELFF. CDR3 bases: TGTGCCAGCAGCCCCGGGGGGGGGATCGTGGAGCTGTTTTTT.

This chain uses TRBV12-3 or TRBV12-4 with TRBJ1-2; the match to TRBD1 covers 8 bases. After removal of 6 bases from V and 5 bases from J, the junction contained 5 bases not matched to a gene. The CDR3 is made up of 13 amino acids. The chain's CDR3 is CASSAGTGYGYTF. DNA of the CDR3: TGTGCCAGCAGCGCCGGGACAGGATATGGCTACACCTTC.

This clone showed up just a few times. V gene TRBV18 combines with J gene TRBJ2-6, with 8 bases aligning to TRBD1. The CDR3 loop spans 17 amino acids. The germline gives CDR1 KGHSH, CDR2 LQKENI. The trim removed 3 bases at V and 0 bases at J, leaving 4 bases unmatched. The DNA of the CDR3 is TGTGCCAGCTCACCCAGGGGGCGCGGCTCTGGGGCCAACGTCCTGACTTTC. It encodes CASSPRGRGSGANVLTF.

This clone showed up just once. The CDR3 loop reads CASSEQERWKEKLFF. CDR3 bases: TGTGCCAGCAGTGAACAGGAAAGGTGGAAGGAAAAACTGTTTTTT. V gene TRBV6-1 combines with J gene TRBJ1-4; D is unclear. Germline V gives CDR1 MNHNS, CDR2 SASEGT. V gave up 2 bases and J gave up 8 bases, with 15 bases separating them. CDR3 length: 15 residues.

This clone was detected only once. The V call is TRBV4-2, the J call TRBJ2-7; TRBD1 matches 9 bases. There are 15 residues in the CDR3. Germline CDR1 LGHNA, CDR2 YNFKEQ. J was trimmed by 0 bases and V by 0 bases; bases with no gene match: 0. CDR3 DNA: TGTGCCAGCAGCCAAGAACAGGGGGCCTCCTACGAGCAGTACTTC. As protein: CASSQEQGASYEQYF.

The rearrangement joins TRBV5-4 to TRBJ1-1; 7 bases fit TRBD1. Trimming took 6 bases from V and 7 from J; bases not matched to a gene: 12. Per the germline V gene, CDR1 is SGHNT and CDR2 is YYREEE (reference sequence). There are 14 residues in the CDR3. The CDR3 bases are TGTGCCAGCACCGCCAGAGGGGACAGCCTTGAAGCTTTCTTT. This translates into CASTARGDSLEAFF. Using reference TRBV5-4 and TRBJ1-1 for the parts outside the CDR3, the full variable domain is ETGVTQSPTHLIKTRGQQVTLRCSSQSGHNTVSWYQQALGQGPQFIFQYYREEENGRGNFPPRFSGLQFPNYSSELNVNALELDDSALYLCASTARGDSLEAFFGQGTRLTVV.

J is TRBJ1-2 and V is TRBV28; 8 bases agree with TRBD1. This CDR3 spans 15 amino acids. Germline CDR1 is MDHEN and CDR2 is SYDVKM. Trimming removed 6 bases from V and 5 bases from J; junction bases left unmatched: 11. The CDR3, as DNA: TGTGCCAGCAGCCCTGGACAGGGCGAGTGGTATGGCTACACCTTC. Protein product: CASSPGQGEWYGYTF.

This chain uses TRBV2 with TRBJ2-7; 9 bases map to TRBD1. V gave up 4 bases and J gave up 3 bases; unmatched junction bases: 4. The CDR3 sequence is 14 residues long. Germline V CDR1 and CDR2: SNHLY, FYNNEI. CDR3 DNA sequence: TGTGCCAGCAGTGGGACAGGGGCGATCTACGAGCAGTACTTC. Protein sequence: CASSGTGAIYEQYF.

CDR3 region: CASSLQGAPWYGYTF. The CDR3 DNA reads TGTGCCAGTAGTTTACAGGGGGCGCCGTGGTATGGCTACACCTTC. This chain joins TRBV19 and TRBJ1-2; 9 positions agree with TRBD1. The length of the CDR3 is 15 residues. Germline trimming cut 5 bases from V and 5 bases from J; bases unmatched to any gene: 9. Germline assignment: CDR1 LNHDA and CDR2 SQIVND (reference sequence).

The CDR3 protein is CASSFQRLNSPLHF. The CDR3 DNA sequence: TGTGCCAGCAGTTTTCAACGGCTTAATTCACCCCTCCACTTT. The V call is TRBV28, the J call TRBJ1-6; no clear D. The ends were cut back, 3 bases at V and 6 bases at J, with 9 bases in the middle. CDR1 is MDHEN, CDR2 SYDVKM, per germline. This CDR3 contains 14 residues.

The chain has TRBV10-3 and TRBJ1-1; D is undetermined. The V gene lost 7 bases and the J gene lost 1 base, with 13 bases spanning the gap. The CDR3 spans 14 residues. The germline gives CDR1 ENHRY, CDR2 SYGVKD. The CDR3 region has the DNA TGTGCCATCACCCCGGGAGGGCGGAACACTGAAGCTTTCTTT. Translating it yields CAITPGGRNTEAFF.